The 29 T cell receptor beta chains below come from one sample, sequenced in a study of OX40 agonist ivuxolimab in advanced cancers. Data came from immunoSEQ multiplex PCR; TCRdb stores just in-frame clones and leaves some out. The sample has about 82,000 clones, roughly nine tenths seen once; the top ten hold around 0.39%. This specimen was CD4+ or CD8+ T cells sorted from blood, taken in a trial of the OX40 agonist ivuxolimab. Every receptor here comes from an adult with an advanced solid tumor such as melanoma, head and neck, liver or kidney cancer.

The V call is TRBV6-1, the J call TRBJ1-2; D may be TRBD1 (6 bases). Between the trimmed V and J ends, which lost 1 base and 5 bases, there was a span of 14 bases. The germline gives CDR1 MNHNS, CDR2 SASEGT. The CDR3 runs to 15 residues. The CDR3 protein is CASSEGLGAGYGYTF. The CDR3 DNA reads TGTGCCAGCAGTGAAGGTCTGGGGGCCGGGTATGGCTACACCTTC.

This chain uses TRBV18 with TRBJ2-1; the D gene could be TRBD1 or TRBD2 (5 bases each). Germline lookup yields CDR1 KGHSH and CDR2 LQKENI. This CDR3 is 13 amino acids long. With 3 bases removed from V and 7 bases from J, the gap between germline ends came to 10 bases. The CDR3 loop is CASSPGLANEQFF. CDR3 nucleotide sequence: TGTGCCAGCTCACCGGGGCTAGCAAATGAGCAGTTCTTC. Combining the CDR3 with reference TRBV18 and TRBJ2-1 gives the whole variable domain NAGVMQNPRHLVRRRGQEARLRCSPMKGHSHVYWYRQLPEEGLKFMVYLQKENIIDESGMPKERFSAEFPKEGPSILRIQQVVRGDSAAYFCASSPGLANEQFFGPGTRLTVL.

The V gene is TRBV19, the J gene TRBJ2-5; D not certain. The DNA end favors TRBJ2-7, so the J call may be wrong. The germline CDR1 and CDR2 sequences are LNHDA and SQIVND (reference sequence). CDR3 length: 13 amino acids. CDR3 loop: CASSTGRSYEQYF. CDR3 bases: TGTGCCAGTAGTACCGGACGGAGCTACGAGCAGTACTTC.

The genes are TRBV27 and TRBJ2-7; D is unclear. Between the trimmed V and J ends, which lost 4 bases and 4 bases, there was a span of 8 bases. This CDR3 comprises 12 residues. The germline CDR1 and CDR2 sequences are MNHEY and SMNVEV (reference sequence). In DNA, the CDR3 is TGTGCCAGCAGTTCTATGGGATACGAGCAGTACTTC. Its translation: CASSSMGYEQYF.

V usage is TRBV28 and J usage is TRBJ2-5, with D perhaps being TRBD1 or TRBD2 (7 bases each). The germline V gene encodes CDR1 MDHEN and CDR2 SYDVKM. CDR3 length: 14 amino acids. V was cut by 7 bases and J by 1 base, with 13 bases left in between. Here the CDR3 reads CASKGGGFQETQYF. In DNA form, the CDR3 reads TGTGCCAGCAAGGGAGGGGGCTTCCAAGAGACCCAGTACTTC.

The chain employs TRBV27 and TRBJ2-1, with D maybe TRBD1 (5 bases). The CDR3 consists of 14 residues. Germline CDR1 reads MNHEY; CDR2 reads SMNVEV (reference sequence). V dropped 7 bases and J dropped 7 bases, with 17 bases sitting between them. The CDR3 loop is CASTRDAQGNEQFF. In nucleotides, the CDR3 is TGTGCCAGCACCCGTGACGCCCAGGGAAATGAGCAGTTCTTC.

Only a few counts were recorded for this clone. The CDR3, as DNA: TGTGCCAGCAGTTTAGGCCCAGGGCCGTATGGCTACACCTTC. This codes for CASSLGPGPYGYTF. This chain links TRBV27 with TRBJ1-2, with D possibly TRBD1 on 5 matching bases. V dropped 2 bases and J dropped 5 bases, with 12 bases sitting between them. This CDR3 has 14 residues. The germline gives CDR1 MNHEY, CDR2 SMNVEV (reference sequence).

The chain uses TRBV6-6 and TRBJ2-1; the match to TRBD1 covers 7 bases. CDR3 size: 12 residues. Germline V CDR1 and CDR2: MNHNY, SVGAGI (reference sequence). J was trimmed by 8 bases and V by 6 bases; bases with no gene match: 4. This chain's CDR3 is CASRGGMDEQFF. CDR3 DNA sequence: TGTGCCAGCAGAGGGGGCATGGATGAGCAGTTCTTC.

This chain links TRBV11-3 with TRBJ2-1; D call uncertain. The CDR3 is made up of 12 amino acids. V gave up 9 bases and J gave up 4 bases, with 10 bases separating them. Germline V gene lookup returns CDR1 SGHNT and CDR2 YENEEA. The CDR3 bases are TGTGCCAGTTCGGACGGTTACAATGAGCAGTTCTTC. It is translated as CASSDGYNEQFF.

The chain employs TRBV5-1 and TRBJ2-2, with D tentatively TRBD1 (5 bases). The CDR3 contains 14 residues. V lost 2 bases and J lost 3, with 8 bases in between. Germline CDR1 and CDR2: SGHRS and YFSETQ. As DNA, the CDR3 is TGCGCCAGCAGCTTACGACAGTACACCGGGGAGCTGTTTTTT. As protein: CASSLRQYTGELFF.

The chain employs TRBV29-1 and TRBJ2-7; 10 bases map to TRBD1. This CDR3 region has 12 residues. CDR1 and CDR2 from the germline V gene are SQVTM and ANQGSEA. The CDR3 spells CSFKGQGYEQYF. The CDR3 DNA reads as TGCAGTTTTAAGGGACAGGGGTACGAGCAGTACTTC.

V is TRBV10-3 and J is TRBJ2-3; 16 bases agree with TRBD2. The CDR3 has 18 amino acids. With 3 bases clipped from V and 2 bases from J, the junction kept 5 bases outside the gene matches. Germline V gene sequence: CDR1 ENHRY, CDR2 SYGVKD. CDR3 amino acids: CAISDGTSGGGPTDTQYF. The CDR3 nucleotides are TGTGCCATCAGTGATGGGACTAGCGGGGGGGGCCCCACAGATACGCAGTATTTT.

V gene TRBV5-4 combines with J gene TRBJ2-2; D is ambiguous. V lost 1 base and J 6 bases, leaving 19 bases between the germline ends. There are 17 residues in the CDR3. Germline lookup yields CDR1 SGHNT and CDR2 YYREEE (reference sequence). This CDR3 reads CASSLYLAPELSGELFF. In nucleotides, the CDR3 is TGTGCCAGCAGCTTGTACTTAGCTCCTGAGCTCTCCGGGGAGCTGTTTTTT.

This clone was recorded once. The rearrangement joins TRBV6-1 to TRBJ1-1, with D unclear. The CDR3 loop spans 15 amino acids. Per the germline V gene, CDR1 is MNHNS and CDR2 is SASEGT. V lost 2 bases, J lost 3 bases, and 13 bases lay in between. The CDR3 sequence: CASSELGGFDTEAFF. The DNA for the CDR3 is TGTGCCAGCAGTGAACTGGGAGGGTTTGACACTGAAGCTTTCTTT.

The CDR3, as DNA: TGTGCCAGTAGTAGCGGTAGCGGGGGGTCAGATACGCAGTATTTT. Protein: CASSSGSGGSDTQYF. The J gene is TRBJ2-3, the V gene TRBV19, with 10 bases aligning to TRBD2. CDR3 size: 15 residues. V was pared by 4 bases and J by 4 bases, with 5 bases of the junction left unmatched. Germline V gene lookup returns CDR1 LNHDA and CDR2 SQIVND (reference sequence).

V gene TRBV7-2 combines with J gene TRBJ2-7; D is ambiguous. The germline V gene has CDR1 SGHTA and CDR2 FQGNSA. V lost 2 bases and J lost 3, with 11 bases in between. This CDR3 comprises 14 residues. The CDR3 region is CASSLLTPYYEQYF. The CDR3 DNA reads TGTGCCAGCAGCTTATTAACACCATACTACGAGCAGTACTTC.

The chain recombines TRBV7-9 with TRBJ2-1; D not resolved. Trimming left V 4 bases short and J 7 bases short, with 17 bases between. The CDR3 spans 15 residues. Germline CDR1 SEHNR, CDR2 FQNEAQ (reference sequence). DNA for the CDR3: TGTGCCAGCAGCTCAGAGACTGGTGGTTGGAATGAGCAGTTCTTC. Its protein is CASSSETGGWNEQFF. Full variable domain (rest looked up from reference TRBV7-9 and TRBJ2-1): DTGVSQNPRHKITKRGQNVTFRCDPISEHNRLYWYRQTLGQGPEFLTYFQNEAQLEKSRLLSDRFSAERPKGSFSTLEIQRTEQGDSAMYLCASSSETGGWNEQFFGPGTRLTVL.

The chain is built from TRBV2 and TRBJ2-7; 11 bases are a match to TRBD1. CDR3 length: 14 residues. Germline values: CDR1 SNHLY, CDR2 FYNNEI. V lost 4 bases and J lost 6; bases outside the gene matches: 5. In nucleotides, the CDR3 is TGTGCCAGCAGTGTCGTGGGACAGGGGGGCGAGCAGTACTTC. Its protein product is CASSVVGQGGEQYF.

This clone was counted once. The chain carries TRBV7-2 and TRBJ2-5; D ambiguous. The V end lost 1 base, the J end lost 4 bases, and 7 bases lay between the germline ends. The germline V gene has CDR1 SGHTA and CDR2 FQGNSA. The CDR3 is 13 residues long. In nucleotides, the CDR3 is TGTGCCAGCAGCTTAGGACTGATAGAGACCCAGTACTTC. As protein: CASSLGLIETQYF. Looking up the rest from reference TRBV7-2 and TRBJ2-5 gives the full variable domain: GAGVSQSPSNKVTEKGKDVELRCDPISGHTALYWYRQSLGQGLEFLIYFQGNSAPDKSGLPSDRFSAERTGGSVSTLTIQRTQQEDSAVYLCASSLGLIETQYFGPGTRLLVL.

V is TRBV27 and J is TRBJ2-5, with D tentatively TRBD2 (5 bases). The CDR3 loop spans 15 amino acids. CDR1 and CDR2 (germline): MNHEY, SMNVEV (reference sequence). Trimming removed 5 bases at V and 5 bases at J, with 18 bases between. The CDR3, as DNA: TGTGCCAGCAGTCAGACCGGGTCCACGGGGGAGACCCAGTACTTC. Protein sequence: CASSQTGSTGETQYF.

The chain couples TRBV28 to TRBJ2-1, with D possibly being TRBD1 or TRBD2 (5 bases each). CDR1 is MDHEN, CDR2 SYDVKM, per germline. This CDR3 has 12 residues. V gave up 5 bases and J gave up 8 bases, with 10 bases separating them. In nucleotides, the CDR3 is TGTGCCAGCAGTCCCCGGGACGATGAGCAGTTCTTC. This gives the protein CASSPRDDEQFF. The full variable domain, completed using reference TRBV28 and TRBJ2-1, is DVKVTQSSRYLVKRTGEKVFLECVQDMDHENMFWYRQDPGLGLRLIYFSYDVKMKEKGDIPEGYSVSREKKERFSLILESASTNQTSMYLCASSPRDDEQFFGPGTRLTVL.

This chain joins TRBV5-4 and TRBJ1-2; TRBD1 aligns across 11 bases. The CDR3 runs 16 residues. The germline V gene encodes CDR1 SGHNT and CDR2 YYREEE (reference sequence). V shed 6 bases and J 7 bases; nucleotides not matched to a gene: 14. DNA for the CDR3: TGTGCCAGCACTCGGACAGGGGGCGCGATCGGTACTGGCTACACCTTC. Its protein is CASTRTGGAIGTGYTF.

The gene calls are TRBV5-1 and TRBJ2-5; 8 nucleotides match TRBD1. Germline CDR1 SGHRS, CDR2 YFSETQ. The ends lost 4 bases at V and 0 bases at J; junction bases unmatched: 5. This CDR3 has 15 amino acids. CDR3 in amino acids: CASSPDRAYQETQYF. DNA of the CDR3: TGCGCCAGCAGCCCGGACAGGGCGTACCAAGAGACCCAGTACTTC. Drawing the rest from reference TRBV5-1 and TRBJ2-5, the complete variable domain is KAGVTQTPRYLIKTRGQQVTLSCSPISGHRSVSWYQQTPGQGLQFLFEYFSETQRNKGNFPGRFSGRQFSNSRSEMNVSTLELGDSALYLCASSPDRAYQETQYFGPGTRLLVL.

The chain joins TRBV27 to TRBJ2-1; 8 bases match TRBD2. CDR3 size: 16 residues. V gave up 1 base and J gave up 0 bases; unmatched junction bases: 2. The V gene's germline CDR1 is MNHEY and CDR2 SMNVEV (reference sequence). This CDR3 is CASSLFGGDSYNEQFF. The CDR3 nucleotides are TGTGCCAGCAGTTTATTCGGGGGGGACTCCTACAATGAGCAGTTCTTC.

The chain employs TRBV6-1 and TRBJ1-2; the D is unclear. Trimming pared 6 bases from V and 8 bases from J, leaving 13 bases between. The CDR3 is 12 residues long. CDR1 and CDR2 from the germline V gene are MNHNS and SASEGT. The CDR3 DNA reads TGTGCCAGCAGGGGAGAGCCCCTGGGCTACACCTTC. It is translated as CASRGEPLGYTF.

This chain uses TRBV5-1 with TRBJ2-5; TRBD2 matches at 15 bases. The CDR3 runs 16 residues. V trimming: 4 bases; J trimming: 4 bases; junction bases outside the gene matches: 5. Germline CDR1 is SGHRS and CDR2 is YFSETQ. The CDR3 loop is CASSTGLAGGAETQYF. CDR3 bases: TGCGCCAGCAGCACCGGACTAGCGGGAGGGGCAGAGACCCAGTACTTC. Drawing the rest from reference TRBV5-1 and TRBJ2-5, the complete variable domain is KAGVTQTPRYLIKTRGQQVTLSCSPISGHRSVSWYQQTPGQGLQFLFEYFSETQRNKGNFPGRFSGRQFSNSRSEMNVSTLELGDSALYLCASSTGLAGGAETQYFGPGTRLLVL.

This clone was detected only once. This chain links TRBV4-3 with TRBJ1-1; 8 bases map to TRBD1. CDR3 length equals 15 residues. J was trimmed by 4 bases and V by 1 base; bases with no gene match: 5. The germline V gene encodes CDR1 LGHNA and CDR2 YSLEER. Here the CDR3 reads CASSQAQGAGTEAFF. The CDR3 bases are TGCGCCAGCAGCCAAGCCCAGGGGGCCGGCACTGAAGCTTTCTTT.

This clone was detected once. V usage is TRBV10-2 and J usage is TRBJ2-3, with D perhaps TRBD2 (6 bases). Per germline, CDR1 WSHSY and CDR2 SAAADI. Trimming cost V 4 bases and J 1 base, with 12 bases left between them. The CDR3 extends over 15 amino acids. The CDR3 coding sequence is TGCGCCAGCAGTGGACGGGAGACCCGCACAGATACGCAGTATTTT. It is translated as CASSGRETRTDTQYF.

CDR3 loop: CASSLEGRVDTEAFF. CDR3 nucleotides: TGCGCCAGCAGCTTGGAAGGCAGGGTGGACACTGAAGCTTTCTTT. The chain has TRBV5-1 and TRBJ1-1; tentatively, D is TRBD1 (5 bases). V was pared by 0 bases and J by 3 bases, with 12 bases between. Germline V gene sequence: CDR1 SGHRS, CDR2 YFSETQ. The CDR3 has 15 amino acids.